This TCR beta chain was captured by sequencing in a study of T cell repertoires in cytomegalovirus infection. Study-level information: As its CMV epitopes, the study selected recently identified HLA-C-restricted and well-studied HLA-B-restricted targets. Based on public TCR beta signatures, there were indications of CMV infection and of a matching HLA type.

Whole-study findings and limits: Dominating the ex vivo response were HLA-C-restricted CMV-specific TCR beta clonotypes.

TCRdb re-analysed the reads in MiXCR, keeping a single row per CDR3 protein. The table lists 650,000 to 900,000 distinct CDR3 sequences, approximately 32% of them singletons, with about 12% in the top ten. CDR3 size: 18 residues. Trimming took 8 bases from V and 4 from J; bases not matched to a gene: 16. Per germline, CDR1 LNHDA and CDR2 SQIVND (reference sequence). Details on this clonotype: The target antigen is unknown.

This sequence was found in a human donor in good health (CMV status not recorded). Some clones in this sample may be carry-over from other donors' samples. The sample was cultured CD8+ T cells from PBMCs, taken from culture after CMV antigen stimulation. V is TRBV19 and J is TRBJ1-4; 10 bases agree with TRBD1. The CDR3 reads CASGGQGNPQLGNEKLFF. The CDR3, as DNA: TGTGCCAGTGGGGGACAGGGGAATCCACAACTGGGTAATGAAAAACTGTTTTTT.